This T cell receptor (beta chain) was recorded in a study of T cell responses to AZD1222 COVID-19 vaccine (dated by TCRdb to the early 2020s). Looking at the study overall: Because spike-specific TCR depth and breadth did not differ between the two schedules, AZD1222 recipients who got a second dose at roughly 4 weeks were pooled with those who got a second dose at roughly 12 weeks. TCR sequencing covered 230 or so trial participants: 207 given two doses of AZD1222 and about 26 given two doses of MenACWY control vaccine. Enrollment into the trials was organized by age into subgroups of 18-55, 56-69 and 70-plus years, and those subgroups contained roughly 140, 27 and 60 TCR-sequenced participants, respectively.

The cysteine opens and the phenylalanine closes a CDR3 of 14 amino acids. The kept DNA is CDR3 alone, 42 bases in frame from the first base. Via the germline V gene (reference sequence), CDR1 is SGHNT and CDR2 YYREEE. V lost 2 bases and J lost 1 base; the stretch between them is 9 bases long. The meaning of the sample's time point label: baseline before first vaccination. Samples from vaccinated people were obtained from the UK trials COV001 and COV002, which included a single-blind randomized controlled phase 2/3 trial of AZD1222 (ChAdOx1 nCoV-19) in healthy adults. For TCRbeta chain sequencing, PBMC samples from trial participants were taken at day 0 and at day 28 after the second dose. The CDR3 regions of human TCRbeta chains were analyzed by immunosequencing. The source study handled its data this way. Repertoire TCRs were checked for matches against a reference library of SARS-CoV-2-specific TCRs that had been generated using the MIRA antigen-specificity platform. Breadth was defined as the fraction of unique TCRs that were SARS-CoV-2-associated. Depth was defined as the fraction of total T cells that were SARS-CoV-2-associated. Each spike-specific TCR was assigned to its reactive spike region and to a CD4 or CD8 class using the MIRA data. Log10-transformed breadth and depth values were compared by one-way ANOVA with Sidak's multiple comparisons tests. The source is immuneACCESS, and TCRdb retained only in-frame sequences with V and J called. Part of the clones is not carried over; for the studies checked, unresolved V genes explain less than half of this, and the remainder is unexplained. Clone size and the V and J calls come from that table; the DNA yielded D and trimming. Present in this sample are 100,000 to 150,000 clones, 70% to 90% of which were seen just once. The ten largest make up more than 7.5% of the sample.

General findings and caveats noted by the study authors: No day 14 peak-response samples were available, so repertoires were characterized only after the peak T cell response. Conclusions about previously exposed vaccinees were limited because only six or seven AZD1222 recipients were SARS-CoV-2 seropositive at baseline. In the small 56-69-year group, the increase in depth fell short of significance, most likely because of low power. Participants were mostly white British, with more females than males. The authors suggested clonal diversity may have been underestimated. Spike-specific TCR breadth and depth rose significantly after two AZD1222 doses compared with day 0 and with MenACWY recipients. Nearly half of unique spike-specific TCRs reportedly recognized epitopes outside regions mutated in the B.1.351 and B.1.1.7 variants. Vaccine-associated CD4 TCRs spanned the whole spike protein, with dominant responses in regions 160-218 and 743-854.

As to this clone: The antigen it binds to is not known. No clone much larger than this one lies a single base away; base qualities are absent.

Material: peripheral blood, obtained on day 0 of AZD1222 vaccination. The chain was built from TRBV5-4 and TRBJ2-5; confidence is insufficient to name the D gene. The source of this sequence is an adult in good health. The base sequence is TGTGCCAGCAGCTTAAAGGGTCCCCAAGAGACCCAGTACTTC. It codes for CASSLKGPQETQYF. This CDR3, with the reference TRBV5-4 and TRBJ2-5 proteins standing in past its ends, gives the full variable domain ETGVTQSPTHLIKTRGQQVTLRCSSQSGHNTVSWYQQALGQGPQFIFQYYREEENGRGNFPPRFSGLQFPNYSSELNVNALELDDSALYLCASSLKGPQETQYFGPGTRLLVL.